What follows describes a single TCR beta chain. As processed by the authors: Reference gene primer amplification gave nucleated cell count estimates. Produced via immunoSEQ multiplex PCR; TCRdb's table is partial and in-frame only. Clone size and the V and J calls come from that table; the DNA yielded D and trimming. The sample contains fewer than 300,000 clones, more than 65% of which appear only once. This sample was taken from a study of blood T cell repertoires in COVID-19. As for the study in general: The United States, Italy and Spain provided the acute and convalescent COVID-19 samples.

V shed 2 bases and J shed 0 bases, with 14 bases lying between them. Germline CDR1 and CDR2: GTSNPN and SVGIG (reference sequence). The CDR3 has 15 amino acids. This receptor was identified in a woman aged 18-29 years with acute or convalescent COVID-19. This chain joins TRBV30 and TRBJ2-7; D might be TRBD2 (6 bases). The sequencing sample was made of peripheral blood. The CDR3 nucleotides are TGTGCCTGGAGTAACCGGGACTCCAGCTCCTACGAGCAGTACTTC. It is translated as CAWSNRDSSSYEQYF.